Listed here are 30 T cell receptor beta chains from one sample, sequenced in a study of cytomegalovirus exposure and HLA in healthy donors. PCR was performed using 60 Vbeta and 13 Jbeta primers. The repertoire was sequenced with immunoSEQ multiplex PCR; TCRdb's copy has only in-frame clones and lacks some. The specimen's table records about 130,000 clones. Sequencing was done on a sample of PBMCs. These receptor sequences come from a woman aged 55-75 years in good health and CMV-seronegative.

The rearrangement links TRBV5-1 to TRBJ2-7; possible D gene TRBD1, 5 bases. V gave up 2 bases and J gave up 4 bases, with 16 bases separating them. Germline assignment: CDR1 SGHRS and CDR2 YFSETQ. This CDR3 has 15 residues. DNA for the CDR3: TGCGCCAGCAGCTTAGGGCAGGGCTTATTTTACGAGCAGTACTTC. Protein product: CASSLGQGLFYEQYF.

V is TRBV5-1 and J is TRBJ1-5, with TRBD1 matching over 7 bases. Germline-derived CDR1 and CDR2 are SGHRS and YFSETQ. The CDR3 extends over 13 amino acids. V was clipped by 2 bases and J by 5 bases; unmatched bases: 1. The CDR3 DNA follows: TGCGCCAGCAGCTTCGGACAGGATCAGCCCCAGCATTTT. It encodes CASSFGQDQPQHF.

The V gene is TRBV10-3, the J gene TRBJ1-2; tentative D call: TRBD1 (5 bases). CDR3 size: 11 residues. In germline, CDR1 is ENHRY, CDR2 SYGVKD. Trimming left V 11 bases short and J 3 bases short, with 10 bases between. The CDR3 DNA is TGTGCCCAGGGTTCGGACTATGGCTACACCTTC. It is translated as CAQGSDYGYTF.

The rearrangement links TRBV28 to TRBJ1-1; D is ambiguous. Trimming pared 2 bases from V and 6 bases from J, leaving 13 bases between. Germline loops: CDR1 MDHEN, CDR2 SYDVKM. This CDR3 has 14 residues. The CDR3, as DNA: TGTGCCAGCAGTTTAGGCAGCGCGGCACCTGAAGCTTTCTTT. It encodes CASSLGSAAPEAFF.

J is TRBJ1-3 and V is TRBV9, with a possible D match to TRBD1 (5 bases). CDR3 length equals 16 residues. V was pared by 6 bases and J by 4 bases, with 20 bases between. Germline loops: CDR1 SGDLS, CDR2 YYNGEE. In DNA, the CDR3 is TGTGCCAGCACCCGGGGAGTCAGGGAGGGCGGAAACACCATATATTTT. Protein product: CASTRGVREGGNTIYF.

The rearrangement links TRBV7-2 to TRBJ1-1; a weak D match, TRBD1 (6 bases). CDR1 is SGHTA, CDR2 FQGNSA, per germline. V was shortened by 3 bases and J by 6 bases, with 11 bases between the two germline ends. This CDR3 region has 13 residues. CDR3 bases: TGTGCCAGCAGCTTGGCAGGGGCTCCTGAAGCTTTCTTT. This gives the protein CASSLAGAPEAFF.

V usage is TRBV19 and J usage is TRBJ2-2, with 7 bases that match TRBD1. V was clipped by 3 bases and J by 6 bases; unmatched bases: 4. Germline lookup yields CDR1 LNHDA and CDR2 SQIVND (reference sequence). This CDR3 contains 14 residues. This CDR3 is CASSMATGSGELFF. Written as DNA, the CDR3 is TGTGCCAGTAGTATGGCGACAGGGTCCGGGGAGCTGTTTTTT.

This chain's CDR3 is CASSIEGRLGQPQHF. The CDR3 nucleotides read TGTGCCAGTAGTATAGAAGGCAGGTTGGGTCAGCCCCAGCATTTT. This chain uses TRBV19 with TRBJ1-5; D call uncertain. Germline CDR1 LNHDA, CDR2 SQIVND (reference sequence). Trimming removed 0 bases at V and 6 bases at J, with 12 bases between. This CDR3 has 15 residues.

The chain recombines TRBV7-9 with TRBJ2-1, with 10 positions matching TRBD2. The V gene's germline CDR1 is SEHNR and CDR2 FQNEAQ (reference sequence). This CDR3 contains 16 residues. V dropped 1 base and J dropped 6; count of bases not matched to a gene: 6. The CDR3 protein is CASSLGSGGPVNEQFF. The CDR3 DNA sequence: TGTGCCAGCAGCTTAGGTAGCGGGGGGCCAGTCAATGAGCAGTTCTTC. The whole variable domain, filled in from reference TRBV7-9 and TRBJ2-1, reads DTGVSQNPRHKITKRGQNVTFRCDPISEHNRLYWYRQTLGQGPEFLTYFQNEAQLEKSRLLSDRFSAERPKGSFSTLEIQRTEQGDSAMYLCASSLGSGGPVNEQFFGPGTRLTVL.

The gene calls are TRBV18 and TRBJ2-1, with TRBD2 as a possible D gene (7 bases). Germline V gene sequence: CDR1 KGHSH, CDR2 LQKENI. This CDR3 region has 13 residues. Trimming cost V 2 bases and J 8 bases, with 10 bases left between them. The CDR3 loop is CASSPGGGDEQFF. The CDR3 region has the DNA TGTGCCAGCTCACCAGGGGGGGGCGATGAGCAGTTCTTC. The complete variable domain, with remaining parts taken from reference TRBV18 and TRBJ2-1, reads NAGVMQNPRHLVRRRGQEARLRCSPMKGHSHVYWYRQLPEEGLKFMVYLQKENIIDESGMPKERFSAEFPKEGPSILRIQQVVRGDSAAYFCASSPGGGDEQFFGPGTRLTVL.

DNA of the CDR3: TGTGCCAGTAGTAGGTCTTGGCAGGGCTACGAGCAGTACTTC. Its protein product is CASSRSWQGYEQYF. The chain couples TRBV19 to TRBJ2-7; perhaps TRBD1 as D (5 bases). V dropped 4 bases and J dropped 3 bases, with 13 bases sitting between them. This CDR3 has 14 amino acids. Germline V gene data show CDR1 as LNHDA and CDR2 as SQIVND (reference sequence).

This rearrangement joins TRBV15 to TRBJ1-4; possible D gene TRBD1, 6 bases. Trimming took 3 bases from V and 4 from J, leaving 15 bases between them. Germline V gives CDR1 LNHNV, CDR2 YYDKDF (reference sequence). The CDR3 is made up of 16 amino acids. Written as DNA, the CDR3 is TGTGCCACCAGCAGGCAAGGGCGGACAGATAATGAAAAACTGTTTTTT. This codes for CATSRQGRTDNEKLFF.

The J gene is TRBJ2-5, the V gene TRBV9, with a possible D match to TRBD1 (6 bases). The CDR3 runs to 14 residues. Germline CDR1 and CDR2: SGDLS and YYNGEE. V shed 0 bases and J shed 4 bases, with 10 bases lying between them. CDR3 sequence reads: CASSVAGAGETQYF. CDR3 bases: TGTGCCAGCAGCGTAGCAGGGGCTGGAGAGACCCAGTACTTC.

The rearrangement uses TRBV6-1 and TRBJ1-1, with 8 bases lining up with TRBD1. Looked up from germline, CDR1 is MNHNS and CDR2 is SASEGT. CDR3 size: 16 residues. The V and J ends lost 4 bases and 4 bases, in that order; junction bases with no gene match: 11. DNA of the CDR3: TGTGCCAGCAGTGGACCGGTAGACAGGGGTGGCACTGAAGCTTTCTTT. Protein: CASSGPVDRGGTEAFF.

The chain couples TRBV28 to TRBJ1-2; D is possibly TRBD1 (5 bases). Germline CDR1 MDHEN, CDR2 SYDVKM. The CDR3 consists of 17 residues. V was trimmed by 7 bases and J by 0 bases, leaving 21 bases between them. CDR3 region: CASKGLFQGTTNYGYTF. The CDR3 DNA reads TGTGCCAGCAAGGGATTGTTTCAGGGAACCACTAACTATGGCTACACCTTC.

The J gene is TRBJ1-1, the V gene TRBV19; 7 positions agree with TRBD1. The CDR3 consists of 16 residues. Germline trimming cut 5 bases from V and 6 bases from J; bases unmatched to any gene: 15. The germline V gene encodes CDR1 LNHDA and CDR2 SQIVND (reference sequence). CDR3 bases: TGTGCCAGTAGTGGAGACAGGGACGGCCGGGGACCTGAAGCTTTCTTT. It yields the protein CASSGDRDGRGPEAFF.

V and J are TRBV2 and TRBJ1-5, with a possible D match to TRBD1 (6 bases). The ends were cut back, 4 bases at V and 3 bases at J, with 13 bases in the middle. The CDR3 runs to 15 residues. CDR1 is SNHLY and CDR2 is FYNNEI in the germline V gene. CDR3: CASSGTAQVNQPQHF. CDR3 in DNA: TGTGCCAGCAGTGGGACAGCTCAGGTCAATCAGCCCCAGCATTTT. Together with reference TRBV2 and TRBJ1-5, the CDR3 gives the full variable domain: EPEVTQTPSHQVTQMGQEVILRCVPISNHLYFYWYRQILGQKVEFLVSFYNNEISEKSEIFDDQFSVERPDGSNFTLKIRSTKLEDSAMYFCASSGTAQVNQPQHFGDGTRLSIL.

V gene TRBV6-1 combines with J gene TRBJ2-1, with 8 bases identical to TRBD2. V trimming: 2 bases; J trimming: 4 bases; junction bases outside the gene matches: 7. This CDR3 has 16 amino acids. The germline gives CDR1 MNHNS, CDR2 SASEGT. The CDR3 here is CASSEPWREEYNEQFF. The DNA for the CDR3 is TGTGCCAGCAGTGAACCCTGGCGGGAGGAGTACAATGAGCAGTTCTTC.

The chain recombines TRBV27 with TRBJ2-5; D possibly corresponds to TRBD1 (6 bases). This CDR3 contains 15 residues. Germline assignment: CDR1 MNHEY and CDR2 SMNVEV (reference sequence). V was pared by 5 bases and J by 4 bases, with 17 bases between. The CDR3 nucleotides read TGTGCCAGCAGTCCCACTATCACAGGGCGAGAGACCCAGTACTTC. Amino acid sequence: CASSPTITGRETQYF.

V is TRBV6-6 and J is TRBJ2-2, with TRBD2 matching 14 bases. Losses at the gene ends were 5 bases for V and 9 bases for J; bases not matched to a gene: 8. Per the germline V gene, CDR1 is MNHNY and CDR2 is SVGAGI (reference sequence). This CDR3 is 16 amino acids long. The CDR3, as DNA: TGTGCCAGCAGTCTGGGACTAGCGGGGGTGGTCCGGGAGCTGTTTTTT. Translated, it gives CASSLGLAGVVRELFF.

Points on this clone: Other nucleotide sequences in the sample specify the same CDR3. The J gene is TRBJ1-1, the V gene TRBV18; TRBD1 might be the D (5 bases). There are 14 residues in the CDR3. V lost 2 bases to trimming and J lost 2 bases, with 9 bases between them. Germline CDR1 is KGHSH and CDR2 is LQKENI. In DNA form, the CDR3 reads TGTGCCAGCTCACCATCGGGGGGAAACACTGAAGCTTTCTTT. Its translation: CASSPSGGNTEAFF.

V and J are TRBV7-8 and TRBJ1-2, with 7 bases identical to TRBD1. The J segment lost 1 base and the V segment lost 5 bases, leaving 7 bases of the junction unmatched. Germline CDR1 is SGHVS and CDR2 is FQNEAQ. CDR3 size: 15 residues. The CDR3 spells CASSPRTGDNYGYTF. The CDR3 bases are TGTGCCAGCAGCCCTCGGACAGGCGATAACTATGGCTACACCTTC. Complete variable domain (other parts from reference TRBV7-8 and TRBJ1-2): GAGVSQSPRYKVAKRGQDVALRCDPISGHVSLFWYQQALGQGPEFLTYFQNEAQLDKSGLPSDRFFAERPEGSVSTLKIQRTQQEDSAVYLCASSPRTGDNYGYTFGSGTRLTVV.

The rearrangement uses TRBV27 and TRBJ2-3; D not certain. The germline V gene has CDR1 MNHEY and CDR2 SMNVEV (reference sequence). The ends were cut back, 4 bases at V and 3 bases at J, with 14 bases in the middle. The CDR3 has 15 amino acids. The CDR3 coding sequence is TGTGCCAGCAGTTCGCCAGCTAGGCGTACAGATACGCAGTATTTT. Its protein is CASSSPARRTDTQYF.

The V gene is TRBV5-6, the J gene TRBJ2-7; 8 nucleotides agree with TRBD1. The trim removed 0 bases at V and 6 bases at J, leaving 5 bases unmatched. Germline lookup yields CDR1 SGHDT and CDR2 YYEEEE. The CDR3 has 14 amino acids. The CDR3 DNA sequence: TGTGCCAGCAGCTTGGGTAACACAGGGGGCGAGCAGTACTTC. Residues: CASSLGNTGGEQYF.

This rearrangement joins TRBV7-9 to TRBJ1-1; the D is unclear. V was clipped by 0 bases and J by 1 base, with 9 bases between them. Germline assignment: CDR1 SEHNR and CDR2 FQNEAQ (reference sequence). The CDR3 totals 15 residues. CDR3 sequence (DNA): TGTGCCAGCAGCTTAGCGTTAGCCGAGAACACTGAAGCTTTCTTT. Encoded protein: CASSLALAENTEAFF.

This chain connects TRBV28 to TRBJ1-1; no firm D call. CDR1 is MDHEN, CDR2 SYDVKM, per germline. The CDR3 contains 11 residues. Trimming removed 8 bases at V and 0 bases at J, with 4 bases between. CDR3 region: CASVLNTEAFF. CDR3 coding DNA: TGTGCCAGCGTCTTGAACACTGAAGCTTTCTTT.

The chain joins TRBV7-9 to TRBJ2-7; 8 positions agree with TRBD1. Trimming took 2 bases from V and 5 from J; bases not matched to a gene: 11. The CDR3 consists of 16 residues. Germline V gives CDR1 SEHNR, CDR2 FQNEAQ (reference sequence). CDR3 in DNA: TGTGCCAGCAGCTTAAATTCAGCGGACAGGGTCCACGAGCAGTACTTC. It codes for CASSLNSADRVHEQYF.

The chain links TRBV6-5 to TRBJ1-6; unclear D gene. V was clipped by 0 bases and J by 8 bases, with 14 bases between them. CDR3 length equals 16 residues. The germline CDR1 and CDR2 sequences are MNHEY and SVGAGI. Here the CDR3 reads CASSYSYLPSDSPLHF. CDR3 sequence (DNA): TGTGCCAGCAGTTACTCGTATCTTCCCTCGGATTCACCCCTCCACTTT.

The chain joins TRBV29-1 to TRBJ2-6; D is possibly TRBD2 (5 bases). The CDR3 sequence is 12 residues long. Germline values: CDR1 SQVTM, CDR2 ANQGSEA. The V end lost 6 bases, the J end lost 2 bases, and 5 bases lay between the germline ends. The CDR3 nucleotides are TGCAGCGTAGCGGCTGGGGCCAACGTCCTGACTTTC. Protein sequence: CSVAAGANVLTF.

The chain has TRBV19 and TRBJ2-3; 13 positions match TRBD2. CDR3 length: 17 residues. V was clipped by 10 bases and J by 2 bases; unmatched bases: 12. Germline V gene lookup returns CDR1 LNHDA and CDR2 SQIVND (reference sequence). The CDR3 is CATRGLAGRHLTDTQYF. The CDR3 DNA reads TGTGCCACTCGGGGACTAGCGGGGCGGCATCTCACAGATACGCAGTATTTT.